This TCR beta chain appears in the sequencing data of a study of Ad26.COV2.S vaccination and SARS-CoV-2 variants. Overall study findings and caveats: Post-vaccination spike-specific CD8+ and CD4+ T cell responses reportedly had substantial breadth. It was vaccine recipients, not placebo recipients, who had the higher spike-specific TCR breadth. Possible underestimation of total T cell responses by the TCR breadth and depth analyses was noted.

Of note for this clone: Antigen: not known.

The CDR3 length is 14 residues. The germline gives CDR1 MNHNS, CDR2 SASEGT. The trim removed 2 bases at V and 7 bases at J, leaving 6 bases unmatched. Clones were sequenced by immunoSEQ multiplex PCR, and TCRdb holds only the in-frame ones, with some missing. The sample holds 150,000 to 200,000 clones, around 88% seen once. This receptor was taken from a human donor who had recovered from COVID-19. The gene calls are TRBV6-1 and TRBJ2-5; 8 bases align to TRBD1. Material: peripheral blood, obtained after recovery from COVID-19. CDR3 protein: CASSERQGWGTQYF. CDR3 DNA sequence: TGTGCCAGCAGTGAACGACAGGGGTGGGGGACCCAGTACTTC.